The 29 T cell receptor beta chains below all came from one sample that was sequenced in a study of T cells in Graves' hyperthyroidism and ophthalmopathy. Amplification yielded TCR beta CDR3 regions, with RNA transcripts as the source. HTBI primers drove first-round RT-PCR of the TCR CDR3. A single record per CDR3 protein comes from TCRdb applying MiXCR to the multiplex PCR reads. Among approximately 640,000 distinct CDR3 sequences listed, roughly 45% were seen once. Sequencing used peripheral blood or thyroid tissue (not recorded which). These receptors were obtained from an adult man with Graves' disease, either hyperthyroidism or ophthalmopathy (not recorded which).

At least ten counts were recorded for this clonotype. This chain joins TRBV7-6 and TRBJ1-1; 10 bases agree with TRBD1. The germline CDR1 and CDR2 sequences are SGHVS and FNYEAQ. The CDR3 has 14 amino acids. The trim removed 6 bases at V and 4 bases at J, leaving 5 bases unmatched. DNA of the CDR3: TGTGCCAGCAGTCCGGGACAGGGGACCACTGAAGCTTTCTTT. Protein: CASSPGQGTTEAFF. Looking up the rest from reference TRBV7-6 and TRBJ1-1 gives the full variable domain: GAGVSQSPRYKVTKRGQDVALRCDPISGHVSLYWYRQALGQGPEFLTYFNYEAQQDKSGLPNDRFSAERPEGSISTLTIQRTEQRDSAMYRCASSPGQGTTEAFFGQGTRLTVV.

Note on this clonotype: The CDR3 carries no conserved terminal phenylalanine or tryptophan, so it likely arises from a read error. The chain links TRBV15 to TRBJ1-1; maybe TRBD1 (5 bases). This CDR3 is 12 amino acids long. Germline CDR1 is LNHNV and CDR2 is YYDKDF (reference sequence). V was clipped by 3 bases and J by 4 bases, with 6 bases between them. The CDR3 DNA follows: TGTGCCACCAGCAGTCAGGGCACTGAAGCTTTCTCT. This translates into CATSSQGTEAFS.

V gene TRBV6-6 combines with J gene TRBJ1-5; the match to TRBD1 covers 7 bases. After removal of 6 bases from V and 3 bases from J, the junction contained 8 bases not matched to a gene. CDR3 length equals 15 residues. Germline V gene lookup returns CDR1 MNHNY and CDR2 SVGAGI (reference sequence). The CDR3 sequence: CASRGTGTVNQPQHF. The CDR3, as DNA: TGTGCCAGCAGGGGAACCGGGACAGTCAATCAGCCCCAGCATTTT.

CDR3 nucleotide sequence: TGTGCCAGCAGTGAAGATGGGGGCAGGAACACTGAAGCTTTCTTT. Translating it yields CASSEDGGRNTEAFF. The chain has TRBV9 and TRBJ1-1, with D possibly TRBD1 on 6 matching bases. The CDR3 covers 15 residues. Looked up from germline, CDR1 is SGDLS and CDR2 is YYNGEE. The V and J ends lost 5 bases and 1 base respectively, with 15 bases between them.

Details on this clonotype: The junction departs from the called germline gene at one end, perhaps through a read error. DNA of the CDR3: TGTGCCAGCAGTTACGGCCCCCGGGAAGATCAGCCCCAGCATTTT. Its translation is CASSYGPREDQPQHF. The rearrangement joins TRBV10-3 to TRBJ1-5; D remains ambiguous. Germline lookup yields CDR1 ENHRY and CDR2 SYGVKD. The CDR3 spans 15 residues.

The sample holds a few counts of this clonotype. The rearrangement uses TRBV4-3 and TRBJ1-5; 7 nucleotides align to TRBD1. The CDR3 spans 17 residues. V trimming: 3 bases; J trimming: 0 bases; junction bases outside the gene matches: 8. Germline CDR1 is LGHNA and CDR2 is YSLEER. The CDR3 DNA is TGCGCCAGCAGCCATGTTCAGGGGGGAGCTAGCAATCAGCCCCAGCATTTT. This sequence encodes CASSHVQGGASNQPQHF.

This chain uses TRBV29-1 with TRBJ1-1, with 8 bases that match TRBD1. CDR3 length: 12 residues. From germline, CDR1 is SQVTM and CDR2 ANQGSEA. The CDR3 sequence is CNADRVGTEAFF. Written as DNA, the CDR3 is TGCAATGCGGACAGGGTCGGCACTGAAGCTTTCTTT.

The gene calls are TRBV7-6 and TRBJ2-2; 10 bases are shared with TRBD1. The ends lost 5 bases at V and 3 bases at J; junction bases unmatched: 9. Germline V lookup: CDR1 SGHVS, CDR2 FNYEAQ. This CDR3 has 17 amino acids. The CDR3 nucleotides read TGTGCCAGCAGCCTCGGACAGGGGGAGATGGACACCGGGGAGCTGTTTTTT. This gives the protein CASSLGQGEMDTGELFF.

This sequence joins TRBV19 and TRBJ1-2, with 9 bases aligning to TRBD1. CDR1 LNHDA and CDR2 SQIVND come from the germline V gene (reference sequence). This CDR3 is built from 14 residues. Trimming took 9 bases from V and 8 from J; bases not matched to a gene: 13. DNA for the CDR3: TGTGCCAGCAGAGAAAAACAGGGGGCAGGAGGCTACACCTTC. This encodes CASREKQGAGGYTF.

In its sample, this clonotype was seen many times. V usage is TRBV12-3 or TRBV12-4 and J usage is TRBJ1-4; D call uncertain. This CDR3 has 12 residues. The V and J ends lost 6 bases and 10 bases respectively, with 12 bases between them. The CDR3 spells CASRTGVGKLFF. The CDR3 bases are TGTGCCAGCAGAACCGGAGTAGGAAAACTGTTTTTT.

The sample holds a few counts of this clonotype. The rearrangement joins TRBV10-2 to TRBJ1-1, with a possible D match to TRBD1 (6 bases). Trimming removed 0 bases at V and 0 bases at J, with 11 bases between. Germline V gene sequence: CDR1 WSHSY, CDR2 SAAADI. The CDR3 extends over 16 amino acids. The CDR3 DNA reads as TGCGCCAGCAGTGAGTCGATCGGACAGATGAACACTGAAGCTTTCTTT. Amino acid sequence: CASSESIGQMNTEAFF.

The chain recombines TRBV29-1 with TRBJ2-5; 10 bases fit TRBD1. Germline CDR1 SQVTM, CDR2 ANQGSEA. This CDR3 has 14 amino acids. V lost 5 bases, J lost 4 bases, and 7 bases stayed unmatched. The CDR3 coding sequence is TGCAGCGTTTGGGGGGACAGGGGAGGAGAGACCCAGTACTTC. It specifies CSVWGDRGGETQYF.

This clonotype was found many times. This chain links TRBV29-1 with TRBJ2-7, with 7 bases identical to TRBD2. The germline CDR1 and CDR2 sequences are SQVTM and ANQGSEA. With 3 bases clipped from V and 4 bases from J, the junction kept 9 bases outside the gene matches. CDR3 length: 14 residues. CDR3 sequence (DNA): TGCAGCGTTGATGAAGGCGGGAGTGGATACGAGCAGTACTTC. Protein product: CSVDEGGSGYEQYF.

This clonotype showed up many times. The chain links TRBV3-1 to TRBJ2-7; no reliable D call. The CDR3 runs 11 residues. CDR1 is LGHDT and CDR2 is YNNKEL in the germline V gene (reference sequence). The V gene lost 1 base and the J gene lost 6 bases, with 4 bases spanning the gap. Here the CDR3 reads CASSQAAEQYF. For the CDR3, the DNA is TGTGCCAGCAGCCAAGCCGCCGAGCAGTACTTC.

This chain connects TRBV5-6 to TRBJ1-5, with D hard to call. This CDR3 comprises 15 residues. Per the germline V gene, CDR1 is SGHDT and CDR2 is YYEEEE. Trimming took off 0 bases at V and 0 bases at J, with 7 bases between the two ends. CDR3 DNA sequence: TGTGCCAGCAGCTTGGCCTTTAATAGCAATCAGCCCCAGCATTTT. This sequence encodes CASSLAFNSNQPQHF.

The CDR3 sequence is CASSQEVGTEAFF. In DNA, the CDR3 is TGTGCCAGCAGCCAAGAGGTAGGCACTGAAGCTTTCTTT. This chain links TRBV11-2 with TRBJ1-1; no clear D gene. The CDR3 loop spans 13 amino acids. The V end lost 5 bases, the J end lost 4 bases, and 11 bases lay between the germline ends. Germline V CDR1 and CDR2: SGHAT, FQNNGV.

Ten or more counts support this clonotype. The rearrangement uses TRBV11-2 and TRBJ1-6, with 7 bases that match TRBD1. The CDR3 is 16 amino acids. Trimming cost V 1 base and J 7 bases; bases outside gene matches: 7. Germline V gives CDR1 SGHAT, CDR2 FQNNGV. This CDR3 is CASSLVGGRGNSPLHF. The CDR3 coding sequence is TGTGCCAGCAGCTTAGTGGGTGGCAGGGGGAATTCACCCCTCCACTTT.

V and J are TRBV29-1 and TRBJ1-2; D not certain. Germline-derived CDR1 and CDR2 are SQVTM and ANQGSEA. Trimming shortened V by 1 base and J by 9 bases, and 15 bases separated the two germline ends. CDR3 size: 13 residues. CDR3 sequence reads: CSVEGLAGGSYTF. In DNA, the CDR3 is TGCAGCGTTGAAGGGCTAGCGGGAGGGAGCTACACCTTC.

V and J are TRBV7-6 and TRBJ1-1, with TRBD1 matching over 9 bases. The CDR3 is 16 amino acids. CDR1 SGHVS and CDR2 FNYEAQ come from the germline V gene. V lost 3 bases and J lost 0; bases outside the gene matches: 5. The CDR3 DNA reads as TGTGCCAGCAGCTTGACAGGGGGTTACATGAACACTGAAGCTTTCTTT. Its protein is CASSLTGGYMNTEAFF.

The chain recombines TRBV15 with TRBJ2-7; TRBD1 agrees at 12 bases. CDR1 is LNHNV and CDR2 is YYDKDF in the germline V gene (reference sequence). V lost 1 base to trimming and J lost 5 bases; unmatched junction nucleotides: 6. CDR3 length: 16 residues. CDR3 nucleotide sequence: TGTGCCACCAGCAGAGCCGGGACAGGGGGCGCGGACGAGCAGTACTTC. Its protein product is CATSRAGTGGADEQYF.

V gene TRBV7-2 combines with J gene TRBJ1-4; D gene uncertain. Trimming took 3 bases from V and 7 from J, leaving 12 bases between them. The CDR3 is made up of 14 amino acids. Germline CDR1 reads SGHTA; CDR2 reads FQGNSA. CDR3 sequence reads: CASSLPGTGEKLFF. CDR3 coding DNA: TGTGCCAGCAGCTTGCCGGGTACGGGTGAAAAACTGTTTTTT.

V is TRBV5-6 and J is TRBJ1-6, with D possibly matching TRBD1 (6 bases). From germline, CDR1 is SGHDT and CDR2 YYEEEE. Trimming shortened V by 0 bases and J by 0 bases, and 13 bases separated the two germline ends. This CDR3 comprises 18 residues. The CDR3 protein is CASSLVQGPYSYNSPLHF. CDR3 coding DNA: TGTGCCAGCAGCTTGGTGCAGGGGCCGTACTCCTATAATTCACCCCTCCACTTT.

The genes are TRBV24-1 and TRBJ2-5; 13 nucleotides line up with TRBD2. Germline V gene sequence: CDR1 KGHDR, CDR2 SFDVKD. This CDR3 contains 17 residues. V shed 0 bases, J shed 1 base, and the junction held 1 base outside the gene matches. This chain's CDR3 is CATSDLGLAGVQETQYF. CDR3 bases: TGTGCCACCAGTGATTTGGGACTAGCGGGAGTCCAAGAGACCCAGTACTTC.

This sequence joins TRBV9 and TRBJ1-2; 9 nucleotides line up with TRBD1. The CDR3 is made up of 15 amino acids. The ends lost 5 bases at V and 4 bases at J; junction bases unmatched: 9. Germline assignment: CDR1 SGDLS and CDR2 YYNGEE. The CDR3: CASRPGQGTGYGYTF. The CDR3, as DNA: TGTGCCAGCAGACCGGGACAGGGAACAGGCTATGGCTACACCTTC.

On this clonotype: This sequence may be a read error, since a much larger clone differs from it by one base. CDR3 amino acids: CASSLSGGDRPQHF. The CDR3 coding sequence is TGTGCCAGCAGTTTATCAGGGGGGGATCGGCCCCAGCATTTT. V is TRBV2 and J is TRBJ1-5; 7 nucleotides align to TRBD1. The CDR3 has 14 residues. After removal of 5 bases from V and 9 bases from J, the junction contained 10 bases not matched to a gene. The germline gives CDR1 SNHLY, CDR2 FYNNEI.

CDR3 sequence: CASSEQGPFYGYTF. For the CDR3, the DNA is TGTGCCAGCAGTGAACAGGGGCCCTTCTATGGCTACACCTTC. J is TRBJ1-2 and V is TRBV2, with a possible D match to TRBD1 (6 bases). The V and J ends lost 2 bases and 4 bases respectively, with 11 bases between them. CDR3 length equals 14 residues. Germline values: CDR1 SNHLY, CDR2 FYNNEI.

J is TRBJ2-5 and V is TRBV12-3 or TRBV12-4; 15 positions agree with TRBD2. CDR3 size: 15 residues. Losses at the gene ends were 5 bases for V and 5 bases for J; bases not matched to a gene: 3. The CDR3 nucleotides are TGTGCCAGCAGTAGGACTAGCGGGAGGGCCGAGACCCAGTACTTC. It yields the protein CASSRTSGRAETQYF.

Remarks on this clonotype: The conserved closing phenylalanine or tryptophan is absent in this CDR3, likely reflecting a read error. The genes are TRBV12-3 or TRBV12-4 and TRBJ1-5; the D gene is possibly TRBD1 (6 bases). This CDR3 spans 13 amino acids. With 2 bases removed from V and 6 bases from J, the gap between germline ends came to 8 bases. CDR3 region: CASSLLQGQPQHS. For the CDR3, the DNA is TGTGCCAGCAGTTTATTACAGGGTCAGCCCCAGCATTCT.

Many counts were recorded for this clonotype. V is TRBV7-8 and J is TRBJ2-7; D possibly matches TRBD1 or TRBD2 (6 bases each). The V gene's germline CDR1 is SGHVS and CDR2 FQNEAQ. The V end lost 5 bases, the J end lost 2 bases, and 16 bases lay between the germline ends. This CDR3 has 15 residues. The CDR3 loop reads CASSPRGRGAYEQYF. The CDR3 DNA reads as TGTGCCAGCAGCCCTCGGGGTAGGGGGGCCTACGAGCAGTACTTC.